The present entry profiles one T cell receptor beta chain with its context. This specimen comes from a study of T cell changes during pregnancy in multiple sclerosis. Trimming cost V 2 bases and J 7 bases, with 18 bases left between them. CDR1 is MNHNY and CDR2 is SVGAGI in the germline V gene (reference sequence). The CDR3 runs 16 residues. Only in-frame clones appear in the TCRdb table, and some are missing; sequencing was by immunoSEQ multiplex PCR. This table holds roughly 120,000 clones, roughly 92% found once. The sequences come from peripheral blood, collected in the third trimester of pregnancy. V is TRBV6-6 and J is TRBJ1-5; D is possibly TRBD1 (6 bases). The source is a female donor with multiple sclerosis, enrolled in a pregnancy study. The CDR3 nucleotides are TGTGCCAGCAGTTACGGGAGGGGGGGGGTTGGACAGCCCCAGCATTTT. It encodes CASSYGRGGVGQPQHF.